This TCR beta chain emerged from a study of blood T cell repertoires in COVID-19. CDR1 and CDR2 from the germline V gene are SGHVS and FNYEAQ. V dropped 4 bases and J dropped 0 bases, with 13 bases sitting between them. The CDR3 sequence is 16 residues long. Authors' methods: Amplifying reference gene primers gave estimates of nucleated cell counts. Data came from immunoSEQ multiplex PCR; TCRdb stores just in-frame clones and leaves some out. The D gene and trimming were derived from the DNA, and the V and J assignments and clone size from that table. The sample yields approximately 250,000 clones, 83% seen once.

V usage is TRBV7-6 and J usage is TRBJ2-1; a possible D gene is TRBD1 (5 bases). Sequences were obtained from peripheral blood. The clonotype comes from a human donor in a cohort sampled during active COVID-19. The CDR3 coding sequence is TGTGCCAGCAGCTGGGGCCGACTTGACTCCTACAATGAGCAGTTCTTC. It encodes CASSWGRLDSYNEQFF.